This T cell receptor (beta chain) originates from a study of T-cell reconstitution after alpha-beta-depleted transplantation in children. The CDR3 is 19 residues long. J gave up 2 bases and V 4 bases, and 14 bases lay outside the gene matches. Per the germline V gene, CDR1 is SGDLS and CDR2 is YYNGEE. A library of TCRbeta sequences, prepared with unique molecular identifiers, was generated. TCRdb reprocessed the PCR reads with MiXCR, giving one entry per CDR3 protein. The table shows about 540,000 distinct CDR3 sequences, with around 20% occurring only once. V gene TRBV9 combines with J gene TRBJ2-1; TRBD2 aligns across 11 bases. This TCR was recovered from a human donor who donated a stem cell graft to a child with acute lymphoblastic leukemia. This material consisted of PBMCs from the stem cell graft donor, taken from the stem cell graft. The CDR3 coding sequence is TGTGCCAGCAGCCCACCGCTAGCGGGAGGCCCGATTGCCTACAATGAGCAGTTCTTC. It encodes CASSPPLAGGPIAYNEQFF.